Listed below are T cell receptor beta chains from one sample, sequenced in a study of cytomegalovirus exposure and HLA in healthy donors. The method was immunoSEQ multiplex PCR; TCRdb's version includes in-frame clones alone and lacks a portion of them. The sample yields about 200,000 clones, about four fifths seen once. The sample consisted of PBMCs. Source of these receptors: a middle-aged man in good health and CMV-seropositive. The CDR3 runs from the conserved cysteine through the conserved F or W. Fields, in order: J gene, D gene, clone size, V gene, CDR3 protein, CDR3 DNA. A D gene is named only where the DNA matches it firmly. Expanded clones get a size class; other rows say once, few or many, or leave the size out.

J: TRBJ2-5; D: .; size: .; V: TRBV30; CDR3: CAWSVLADQETQYF; DNA: TGTGCCTGGAGTGTGTTAGCGGACCAAGAGACCCAGTACTTC
J: TRBJ2-1; D: .; size: .; V: TRBV7-9; CDR3: CASSLSEGEQFF; DNA: TGTGCCAGCAGCTTATCCGAGGGTGAGCAGTTCTTC
J: TRBJ2-7; D: TRBD2; size: .; V: TRBV5-1; CDR3: CASSFAGGPEEQYF; DNA: TGCGCCAGCAGCTTTGCGGGAGGGCCGGAAGAGCAGTACTTC
J: TRBJ2-7; D: TRBD2; size: .; V: TRBV7-2; CDR3: CASTLAGPYEQYF; DNA: TGTGCCAGCACCCTAGCGGGGCCCTACGAGCAGTACTTC
J: TRBJ1-1; D: .; size: .; V: TRBV5-4; CDR3: CASSGTQGHTEAFF; DNA: TGTGCCAGCAGCGGAACCCAGGGTCATACTGAAGCTTTCTTT
J: TRBJ1-1; D: .; size: once; V: TRBV28; CDR3: CASSLRGVPDGAFF; DNA: TGTGCCAGCAGTTTAAGGGGCGTACCAGATGGAGCTTTCTTT
J: TRBJ2-7; D: .; size: .; V: TRBV5-1; CDR3: CASKGTYEQYF; DNA: TGCGCCAGCAAGGGGACCTACGAGCAGTACTTC
J: TRBJ1-2; D: TRBD1; size: .; V: TRBV2; CDR3: CASSDRTGGGIYGYTF; DNA: TGTGCCAGCAGTGACAGGACAGGGGGCGGTATCTATGGCTACACCTTC
J: TRBJ1-2; D: .; size: .; V: TRBV6-5; CDR3: CASSYSPRGNGYTF; DNA: TGTGCCAGCAGTTACTCGCCTAGGGGGAATGGCTACACCTTC
J: TRBJ2-3; D: TRBD1; size: .; V: TRBV4-2; CDR3: CASSQPGDRTHADTQYF; DNA: TGTGCCAGCAGCCAGCCTGGGGACAGGACACATGCGGATACGCAGTATTTT
J: TRBJ1-1; D: .; size: .; V: TRBV6-6; CDR3: CASRLQVDTEAFF; DNA: TGTGCCAGCAGATTACAGGTGGACACTGAAGCTTTCTTT
J: TRBJ2-7; D: .; size: once; V: TRBV2; CDR3: CASSVSFLRVGYEQYF; DNA: TGTGCCAGCAGTGTATCGTTTTTGAGGGTTGGTTACGAGCAGTACTTC
J: TRBJ2-7; D: TRBD1; size: once; V: TRBV9; CDR3: CASSVGYGQGAYEQYF; DNA: TGTGCCAGCAGCGTAGGATACGGACAGGGGGCCTACGAGCAGTACTTC
J: TRBJ2-3; D: .; size: .; V: TRBV7-8; CDR3: CASSPREFTDTQYF; DNA: TGTGCCAGCAGCCCACGGGAGTTCACAGATACGCAGTATTTT
J: TRBJ2-1; D: TRBD2; size: .; V: TRBV5-4; CDR3: CASSPTSGRVSYNEQFF; DNA: TGTGCCAGCAGCCCGACTAGCGGGAGGGTTAGTTACAATGAGCAGTTCTTC
J: TRBJ1-6; D: .; size: .; V: TRBV10-2; CDR3: CASSEQGFGNSPLHF; DNA: TGCGCCAGCAGTGAACAGGGATTCGGTAATTCACCCCTCCACTTT
J: TRBJ1-4; D: .; size: few; V: TRBV6-5; CDR3: CASSPQTDEKLFF; DNA: TGTGCCAGCAGCCCACAGACGGATGAAAAACTGTTTTTT
J: TRBJ2-1; D: TRBD2; size: .; V: TRBV4-1; CDR3: CASSHVGLAGGPRSYNEQFF; DNA: TGCGCCAGCAGCCACGTGGGACTAGCGGGAGGGCCGAGATCCTACAATGAGCAGTTCTTC
J: TRBJ2-2; D: .; size: .; V: TRBV7-9; CDR3: CASRSEGTLNTGELFF; DNA: TGTGCCAGCAGGTCAGAGGGGACACTAAACACCGGGGAGCTGTTTTTT
J: TRBJ2-1; D: .; size: .; V: TRBV28; CDR3: CASSLERDEQFF; DNA: TGTGCCAGCAGTTTAGAGCGAGACGAGCAGTTCTTC
J: TRBJ2-7; D: .; size: .; V: TRBV5-6; CDR3: CASSSTGHGYEQYF; DNA: TGTGCCAGCAGCTCGACGGGACACGGCTACGAGCAGTACTTC
J: TRBJ2-7; D: .; size: .; V: TRBV12-5; CDR3: CASGLDTGNGYEQYF; DNA: TGTGCTAGTGGTTTGGACACAGGGAATGGTTACGAGCAGTACTTC
J: TRBJ1-2; D: .; size: .; V: TRBV28; CDR3: CASSSPTDNYGYTF; DNA: TGTGCCAGCAGTTCCCCGACAGATAACTATGGCTACACCTTC
J: TRBJ1-1; D: TRBD1; size: .; V: TRBV6-1; CDR3: CASKAPDRGLTEAFF; DNA: TGTGCCAGCAAAGCCCCGGACAGGGGGCTAACTGAAGCTTTCTTT
J: TRBJ2-7; D: .; size: .; V: TRBV6-1; CDR3: CASILREKAAYEQYF; DNA: TGTGCCAGTATTTTAAGGGAGAAGGCGGCATACGAGCAGTACTTC
J: TRBJ2-7; D: TRBD1; size: .; V: TRBV7-9; CDR3: CASTPSDGTGVYEQYF; DNA: TGTGCCAGCACCCCCTCCGACGGGACAGGGGTCTACGAGCAGTACTTC
J: TRBJ1-2; D: TRBD1; size: .; V: TRBV10-3; CDR3: CAISEQGLGVRYGYTF; DNA: TGTGCCATCAGTGAACAGGGGTTAGGAGTTCGCTATGGCTACACCTTC
J: TRBJ2-5; D: .; size: .; V: TRBV10-3; CDR3: CAISESSLGRETQYF; DNA: TGTGCCATCAGTGAGTCGAGTCTAGGCCGGGAGACCCAGTACTTC
J: TRBJ2-7; D: TRBD2; size: once; V: TRBV28; CDR3: CASSQSSGSINEQYF; DNA: TGTGCCAGCAGCCAGAGCAGCGGGAGTATCAACGAGCAGTACTTC
J: TRBJ2-7; D: TRBD1; size: .; V: TRBV5-1; CDR3: CASSLQGAGYEQYF; DNA: TGCGCCAGCAGCTTGCAGGGGGCGGGCTACGAGCAGTACTTC
J: TRBJ1-6; D: .; size: .; V: TRBV7-9; CDR3: CASRPNDSQNNSPLHF; DNA: TGTGCCAGCAGGCCAAACGACAGTCAGAATAATTCACCCCTCCACTTT
J: TRBJ2-7; D: .; size: few; V: TRBV6-5; CDR3: CASSPPAGVINEQYF; DNA: TGTGCCAGCAGCCCTCCCGCAGGGGTGATCAACGAGCAGTACTTC
J: TRBJ2-2; D: TRBD2; size: once; V: TRBV7-9; CDR3: CASSLLGGSTGELFF; DNA: TGTGCCAGCAGCTTACTGGGCGGGAGCACCGGGGAGCTGTTTTTT
J: TRBJ2-3; D: .; size: .; V: TRBV4-2; CDR3: CASSQGTIMDTQYF; DNA: TGTGCCAGCAGCCAGGGTACTATTATGGATACGCAGTATTTT
J: TRBJ2-1; D: TRBD2; size: .; V: TRBV7-2; CDR3: CASSFPTSGSLSYNEQFF; DNA: TGTGCCAGCAGCTTCCCGACTAGCGGGAGTCTCTCCTACAATGAGCAGTTCTTC
J: TRBJ2-3; D: TRBD2; size: .; V: TRBV9; CDR3: CASSPHPPGGLAGGPTDTQYF; DNA: TGTGCCAGCAGCCCACACCCTCCCGGGGGACTAGCGGGAGGGCCAACAGATACGCAGTATTTT
J: TRBJ2-5; D: TRBD2; size: .; V: TRBV7-9; CDR3: CAGSQSGGGETQYF; DNA: TGTGCCGGCAGCCAGTCTGGGGGGGGAGAGACCCAGTACTTC
J: TRBJ2-5; D: TRBD1; size: .; V: TRBV10-3; CDR3: CAISGTGQGYQETQYF; DNA: TGTGCCATCAGTGGGACGGGACAGGGGTACCAAGAGACCCAGTACTTC
J: TRBJ2-7; D: TRBD1; size: .; V: TRBV18; CDR3: CASSGQAVYEQYF; DNA: TGTGCCAGCTCAGGACAGGCAGTCTACGAGCAGTACTTC
J: TRBJ1-5; D: .; size: .; V: TRBV6-5; CDR3: CASSYNQGGQPQHF; DNA: TGTGCCAGCAGTTACAACCAGGGAGGGCAGCCCCAGCATTTT
J: TRBJ2-7; D: .; size: .; V: TRBV5-4; CDR3: CASSLTGGSGEQYF; DNA: TGTGCCAGCAGTTTAACCGGGGGATCGGGGGAGCAGTACTTC
J: TRBJ1-1; D: TRBD1; size: .; V: TRBV7-9; CDR3: CASSRASTGLNTEAFF; DNA: TGTGCCAGCAGCCGCGCGTCGACAGGGTTGAACACTGAAGCTTTCTTT
J: TRBJ2-3; D: TRBD2; size: .; V: TRBV5-1; CDR3: CASSLAGRGATDTQYF; DNA: TGCGCCAGCAGCTTGGCGGGGCGGGGGGCCACAGATACGCAGTATTTT